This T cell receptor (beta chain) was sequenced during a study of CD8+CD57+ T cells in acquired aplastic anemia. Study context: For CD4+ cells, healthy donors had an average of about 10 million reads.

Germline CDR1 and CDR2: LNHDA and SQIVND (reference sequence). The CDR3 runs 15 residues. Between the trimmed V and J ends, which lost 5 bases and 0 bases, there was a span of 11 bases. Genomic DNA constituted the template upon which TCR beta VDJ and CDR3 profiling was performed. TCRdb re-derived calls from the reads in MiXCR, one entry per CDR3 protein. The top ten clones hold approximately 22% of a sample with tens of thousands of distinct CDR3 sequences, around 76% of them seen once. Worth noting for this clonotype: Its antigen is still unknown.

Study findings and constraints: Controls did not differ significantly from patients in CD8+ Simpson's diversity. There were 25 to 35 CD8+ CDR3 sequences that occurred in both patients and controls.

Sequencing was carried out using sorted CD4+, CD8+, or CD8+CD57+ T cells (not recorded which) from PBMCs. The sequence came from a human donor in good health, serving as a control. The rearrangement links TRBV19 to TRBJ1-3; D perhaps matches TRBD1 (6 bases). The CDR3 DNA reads TGTGCCAGTAGTTGGCAGGGGATCTCTGGAAACACCATATATTTT. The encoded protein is CASSWQGISGNTIYF.